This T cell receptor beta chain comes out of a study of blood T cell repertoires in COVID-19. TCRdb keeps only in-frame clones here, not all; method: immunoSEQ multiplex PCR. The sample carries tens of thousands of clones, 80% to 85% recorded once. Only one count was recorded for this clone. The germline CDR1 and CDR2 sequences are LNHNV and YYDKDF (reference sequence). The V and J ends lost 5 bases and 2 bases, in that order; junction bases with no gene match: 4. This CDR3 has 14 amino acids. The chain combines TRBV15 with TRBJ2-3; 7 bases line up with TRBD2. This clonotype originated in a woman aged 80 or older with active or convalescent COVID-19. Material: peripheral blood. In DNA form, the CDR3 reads TGTGCCACCAGCCGCGGGGACTACACAGATACGCAGTATTTT. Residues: CATSRGDYTDTQYF.